The clone carrying this T cell receptor (beta chain) was detected once. What it binds is unknown. There are 13 residues in the CDR3. Germline assignment: CDR1 SGHRS and CDR2 YFSETQ. With V trimmed by 5 bases and J by 9 bases, 10 bases remained unmatched. Profiled with immunoSEQ multiplex PCR; TCRdb holds only in-frame clones, not every one. The repertoire holds roughly 9,900 clones, with 80% to 85% as singletons. After pathologic assessment, macro-dissection selected premalignant or tumor cells for extraction. The sample belongs to a study of immune evolution from preneoplasia to lung adenocarcinoma. Study as a whole: HLA loss of heterozygosity: roughly 6.6% AIS, around 16% MIA, roughly 30% ADC, none AAH. Study-level results: Normal lung had highest clonality; later lesions appeared denser, more diverse.

This clonotype was obtained from a person aged 65 to 85 with lung adenocarcinoma. Some clones in this sample may be carry-over from other donors' samples. Source material: FFPE minimally invasive lung adenocarcinoma tissue. This chain links TRBV5-1 with TRBJ1-2, with 7 bases that match TRBD1. The CDR3 sequence is CASSRDREDSYTF. CDR3 nucleotide sequence: TGCGCCAGCAGTCGCGACAGGGAAGATAGCTACACCTTC.